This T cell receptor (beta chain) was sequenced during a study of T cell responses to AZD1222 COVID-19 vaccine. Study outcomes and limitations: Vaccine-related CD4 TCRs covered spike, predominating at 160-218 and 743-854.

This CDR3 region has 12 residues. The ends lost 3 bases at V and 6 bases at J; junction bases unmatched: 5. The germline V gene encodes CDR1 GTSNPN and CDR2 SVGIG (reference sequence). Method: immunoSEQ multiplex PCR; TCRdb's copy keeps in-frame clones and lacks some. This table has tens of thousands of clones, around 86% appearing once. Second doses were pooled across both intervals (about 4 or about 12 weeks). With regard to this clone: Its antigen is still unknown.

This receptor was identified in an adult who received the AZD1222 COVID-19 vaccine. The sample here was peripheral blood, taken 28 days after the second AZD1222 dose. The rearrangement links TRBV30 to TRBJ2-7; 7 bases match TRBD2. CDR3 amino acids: CAWSRWGGEQYF. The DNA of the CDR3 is TGTGCCTGGAGCCGATGGGGGGGCGAGCAGTACTTC.